The sample holds many counts of the clone carrying this T cell receptor beta chain. Its specificity is not known. The record originates from a study of T cell repertoires in cytomegalovirus infection. Study-wide context: It was the public TCR beta signatures that indicated both CMV infection and matching HLA type.

The V gene's germline CDR1 is SGHTA and CDR2 FQGNSA. The V end lost 5 bases, the J end lost 5 bases, and 15 bases lay between the germline ends. This CDR3 is built from 14 residues. TCRdb itself ran the reads through MiXCR, one entry per CDR3 protein. The data hold 900,000 to 950,000 distinct CDR3 sequences, with about 33% observed a single time. The genes are TRBV7-2 and TRBJ2-5; perhaps TRBD1 as D (5 bases). This specimen was cultured CD8+ T cells from PBMCs, taken from culture after CMV antigen stimulation. This TCR came from a human donor in good health (CMV status not recorded). Some clones in this sample may be carry-over from other donors' samples. This CDR3 reads CASSPTPGYETQYF. CDR3 in DNA: TGTGCCAGCAGCCCTACGCCAGGGTATGAGACCCAGTACTTC. Looking up the rest from reference TRBV7-2 and TRBJ2-5 gives the full variable domain: GAGVSQSPSNKVTEKGKDVELRCDPISGHTALYWYRQSLGQGLEFLIYFQGNSAPDKSGLPSDRFSAERTGGSVSTLTIQRTQQEDSAVYLCASSPTPGYETQYFGPGTRLLVL.